This T cell receptor (beta chain) appears in the sequencing data of a study of blood T cell repertoires in COVID-19. About the study: Donors in the United States, Italy and Spain gave samples during acute or convalescent COVID-19. The cDNA or gDNA used as material had been derived from T cells, B-cell-depleted T cells, or PBMCs.

This CDR3 comprises 13 residues. The germline V gene has CDR1 SQVTM and CDR2 ANQGSEA. In the original analysis: Cell counts per sample came from amplifying reference gene primers. Libraries were prepared by immunoSEQ multiplex PCR; TCRdb keeps only in-frame clonotypes and omits some of them. The V and J calls and clone size are taken from that table; D and trimming were inferred from the DNA. The sample holds 100,000 to 150,000 clones, around 87% seen once. Comments on this clone: A junction boundary mismatches the germline segment, possibly from a read error.

The sequenced material came from peripheral blood. This chain connects TRBV29-1 to TRBJ1-4; D gene uncertain. This clonotype was sampled from a woman aged 60-75 years with acute or convalescent COVID-19. The DNA for the CDR3 is TGCAGCGTTGCGGGATCAACTAATGAAAAATTGTTTTTT. This gives the protein CSVAGSTNEKLFF.